This TCR beta chain originates from a study of blood T cell repertoires in COVID-19. Study-wide context: Acute-phase and convalescent COVID-19 samples originated in the United States, Italy and Spain.

This CDR3 spans 17 amino acids. V dropped 0 bases and J dropped 0 bases, with 13 bases sitting between them. The germline gives CDR1 SGDLS, CDR2 YYNGEE. This table comes from immunoSEQ multiplex PCR, and its TCRdb copy is limited to in-frame clones, with some not included. This sample has 150,000 to 200,000 clones, with approximately 85% found just once. The TCR sequence derives from a woman aged 60 to 75 with acute or convalescent COVID-19. The material sequenced was peripheral blood. The rearrangement joins TRBV9 to TRBJ1-3; D not certain. CDR3 nucleotides: TGTGCCAGCAGCGTAGGAACCGGCGGTACCTCTGGAAACACCATATATTTT. This codes for CASSVGTGGTSGNTIYF. The full variable domain, rest sourced from reference TRBV9 and TRBJ1-3, is DSGVTQTPKHLITATGQRVTLRCSPRSGDLSVYWYQQSLDQGLQFLIQYYNGEERAKGNILERFSAQQFPDLHSELNLSSLELGDSALYFCASSVGTGGTSGNTIYFGEGSWLTVV.